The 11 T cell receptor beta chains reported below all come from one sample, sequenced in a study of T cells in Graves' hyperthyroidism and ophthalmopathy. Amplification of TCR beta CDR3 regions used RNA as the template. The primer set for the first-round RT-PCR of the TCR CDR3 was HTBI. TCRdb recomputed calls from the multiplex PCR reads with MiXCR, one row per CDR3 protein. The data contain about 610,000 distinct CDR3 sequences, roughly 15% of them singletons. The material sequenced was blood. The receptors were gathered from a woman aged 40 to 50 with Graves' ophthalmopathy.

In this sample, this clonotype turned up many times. This CDR3 reads CASREREGYEQYF. The CDR3 DNA follows: TGTGCCAGCAGGGAGCGGGAGGGCTACGAGCAGTACTTC. This chain uses TRBV2 with TRBJ2-7; 10 bases map to TRBD2. CDR3 size: 13 residues. Germline V gene data show CDR1 as SNHLY and CDR2 as FYNNEI. The junction had 2 bases not matched to a gene; V was cut back by 6 bases and J by 3 bases.

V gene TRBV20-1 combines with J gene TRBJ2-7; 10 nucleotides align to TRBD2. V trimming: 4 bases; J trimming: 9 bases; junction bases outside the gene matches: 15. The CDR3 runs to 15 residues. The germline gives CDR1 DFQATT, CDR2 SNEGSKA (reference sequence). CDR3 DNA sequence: TGCAGTGCTAATAGTTTCGGGCTAGCGGGAGTAAGGCAGTACTTC. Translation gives CSANSFGLAGVRQYF.

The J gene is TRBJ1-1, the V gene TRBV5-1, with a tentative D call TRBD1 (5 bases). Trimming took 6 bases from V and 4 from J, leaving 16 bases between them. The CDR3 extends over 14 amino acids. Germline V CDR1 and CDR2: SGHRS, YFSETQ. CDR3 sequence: CASKMNRLVTEAFF. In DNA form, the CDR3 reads TGCGCCAGCAAGATGAACAGGCTGGTCACTGAAGCTTTCTTT.

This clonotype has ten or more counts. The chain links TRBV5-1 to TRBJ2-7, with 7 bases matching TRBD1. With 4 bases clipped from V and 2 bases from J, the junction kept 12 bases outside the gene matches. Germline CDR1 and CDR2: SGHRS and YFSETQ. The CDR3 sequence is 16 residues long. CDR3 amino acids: CASSRGDRTTTYEQYF. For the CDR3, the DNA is TGCGCCAGCAGCCGAGGGGACAGAACTACAACCTACGAGCAGTACTTC.

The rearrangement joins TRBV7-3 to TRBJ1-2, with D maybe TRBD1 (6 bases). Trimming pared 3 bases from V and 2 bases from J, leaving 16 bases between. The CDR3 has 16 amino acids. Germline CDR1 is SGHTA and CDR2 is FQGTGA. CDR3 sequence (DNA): TGTGCCAGCAGCTTGACAGGCACCACAGGAAACTATGGCTACACCTTC. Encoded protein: CASSLTGTTGNYGYTF.

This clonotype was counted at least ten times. In DNA, the CDR3 is TGTGCCAGCAGCCTACGAAGAGACACAGATACGCAGTATTTT. Translating gives CASSLRRDTDTQYF. The rearrangement uses TRBV6-2 or TRBV6-3 and TRBJ2-3; no clear D gene. Germline V gives CDR1 MNHEY, CDR2 SVGEGT. The CDR3 has 14 residues. V was shortened by 6 bases and J by 2 bases, with 12 bases between the two germline ends.

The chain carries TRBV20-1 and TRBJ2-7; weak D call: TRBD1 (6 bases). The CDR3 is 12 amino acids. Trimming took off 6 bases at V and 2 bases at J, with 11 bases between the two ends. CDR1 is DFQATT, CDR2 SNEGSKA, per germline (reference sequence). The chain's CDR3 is CSATTGPYEQYF. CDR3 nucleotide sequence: TGCAGTGCCACGACAGGCCCCTACGAGCAGTACTTC.

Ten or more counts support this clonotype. The CDR3 DNA sequence: TGTGCCAGCAGTCGGGGACTAGCGGGAGTCAACGAGCAGTACTTC. Its protein is CASSRGLAGVNEQYF. The rearrangement joins TRBV7-9 to TRBJ2-7; 14 nucleotides match TRBD2. The germline gives CDR1 SEHNR, CDR2 FQNEAQ (reference sequence). CDR3 size: 15 residues. V lost 6 bases to trimming and J lost 5 bases; unmatched junction nucleotides: 6.

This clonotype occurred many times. The CDR3 bases are TGTGCCAGCAGCTTAGGGGTGGGCGTACCGGGAAACACCATATATTTT. It is translated as CASSLGVGVPGNTIYF. The chain has TRBV11-2 and TRBJ1-3; D is unresolved. In germline, CDR1 is SGHAT, CDR2 FQNNGV. The V end was cut by 1 base, the J end by 4 bases, with 14 bases between. This CDR3 has 16 amino acids.

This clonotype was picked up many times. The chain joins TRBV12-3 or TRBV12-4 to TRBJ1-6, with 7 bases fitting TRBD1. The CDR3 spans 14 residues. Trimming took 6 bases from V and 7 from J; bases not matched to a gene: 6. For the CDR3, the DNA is TGTGCCAGCAGCCCAGGGACAGACAATTCACCCCTCCACTTT. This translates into CASSPGTDNSPLHF.

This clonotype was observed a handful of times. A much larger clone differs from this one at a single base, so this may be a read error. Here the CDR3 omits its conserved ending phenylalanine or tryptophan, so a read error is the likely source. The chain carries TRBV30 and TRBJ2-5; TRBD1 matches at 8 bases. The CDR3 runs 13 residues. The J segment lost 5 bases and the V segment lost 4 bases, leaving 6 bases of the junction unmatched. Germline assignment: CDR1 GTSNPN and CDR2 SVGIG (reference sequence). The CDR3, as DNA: TGTGCCTGGAATCAGGGGGCAGGGGAGACCCAGTACCTC. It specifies CAWNQGAGETQYL.